This T cell receptor beta chain originates from a study of cytomegalovirus exposure and HLA in healthy donors. Points from the study as a whole: TCR association rates varied by HLA locus in a later analysis, with DRB1 highest and HLA-C lowest. For most TCR beta V segments, an earlier analysis put the productive rate at about 87% or about 30% of the time.

The PCR made use of 60 Vbeta and 13 Jbeta primers. Only in-frame clones appear in the TCRdb table, and some are missing; sequencing was by immunoSEQ multiplex PCR. The table lists about 140,000 clones, with roughly 3% in the top ten. Details on this clone: Its specificity is not known.

The CDR3 has 13 residues. Germline V CDR1 and CDR2: MNHEY, SMNVEV (reference sequence). Deletions cut 7 bases from V and 9 bases from J, with 18 bases between. This clonotype originated in a man aged 35 to 55 in good health and CMV-seronegative. The V gene is TRBV27, the J gene TRBJ2-5; D is possibly TRBD1 (6 bases). Sequences were obtained from PBMCs. CDR3 nucleotide sequence: TGTGCCAGCACCCCCCGGGCAGGGGCGTCCCAGTACTTC. It specifies CASTPRAGASQYF.